This T cell receptor (beta chain) emerged from a study of blood T cells in healthy people across ages (dated by TCRdb to 2014 to 2015). Regarding the study in general: In model experiments, template switching captured about one uniquely barcoded TCR beta cDNA molecule for every two T cells. The donors were divided into four age groups: young (average around 17 years), middle-aged (around 41), aged (62) and long-lived (roughly 88). To track age-related changes in TCR beta repertoire diversity, the study relied on deep sequencing normalized with unique cDNA molecular identifiers. For two donors (one aged 18 to 30 and one aged 80 or older), the study analyzed two additional independent replicas of 1 million unique cDNA reads from the same blood draw. Points the paper makes about the study in general: There was a strong correlation between observed TCR beta diversity and the percentage of naive T cells measured by flow cytometry. As age increased, observed TCR beta diversity per million T cells dropped in a roughly linear way, and a significant reduction was already evident by age 40. The long-lived group showed more naive CD4+ T cells, fewer expanded clones and increased TCR diversity than the aged group, suggesting age selection. Conclusive comparison of naive and antigen-experienced compartments was prevented by the profiling of bulk unsorted PBMCs. Because the CMV infection status of the donors was unknown, age-related changes in expanded clonotypes may potentially have been confounded. Total diversity estimates from one million sequenced T cells were considered lower bounds and underestimates.

Library preparation was by 5' RACE. The sample was run on an Illumina HiSeq 2500. A second PCR of roughly 7 to 11 cycles was run with a J-beta primer mix and a sample-barcoded 5' primer. A template-switch 5' adaptor carrying 12 random nucleotides introduced a unique molecular identifier onto each TCR beta cDNA molecule. At least 2.5 million CDR3-containing paired-end reads were obtained from each sample. First-strand cDNA was synthesized from all RNA with the Mint cDNA synthesis kit, primed by a TRBC-specific oligonucleotide. Following uracil-DNA glycosylase treatment, all cDNA underwent a first 18-cycle PCR with the universal primers M1SS and BC2_uni_R. Concerning the study's data processing: For normalization, 1 million high-quality reads, each with a distinct molecular identifier, were randomly selected from each sample. Reads with shared molecular identifiers were discarded instead of being binned into consensus sequences. CDR3 identification, clonotype clustering and error correction used MiTCR with a Q25 quality threshold and the strictest error-elimination algorithm. Lower-bound total TCR beta diversity was estimated with a nonparametric unseen species model using Euler transformation. In-frame beta chains were kept once TCRdb had trimmed the public reads at Q25 with fastp and called clones with MiXCR. When rows share a CDR3 protein, they turn into one entry using the most common DNA and genes. The V and J calls were not made by the authors but by TCRdb's processing. Present in this sample are 450,000 to 600,000 distinct CDR3 sequences, around a quarter of which were seen just once. Approximately 3.7% of the sample goes to the ten largest clones.

The roughly 39 donors, aged about 6 to 95 years, were systemically healthy Caucasian individuals from Russia. Each donor gave approximately 10 milliliters of peripheral blood, collected into EDTA-treated Vacutainer tubes. Ficoll-Paque density-gradient centrifugation was used to isolate PBMCs, with at least 6.5 million per sample. Total RNA was extracted from PBMCs with Trizol reagent, with at least 5 micrograms obtained per sample. The percentages of naive CD45RAhigh/CD27high T cells were determined by flow cytometry on a PBMC aliquot from every donor. Via the germline V gene, CDR1 is SGHTA and CDR2 FQGNSA. The junction shows trimming of 4 bases on V and 8 bases on J, plus 17 bases between the germline ends. Spanning cysteine to phenylalanine, the CDR3 consists of 14 amino acids. Left in the record is the CDR3 DNA by itself, 42 bases read in frame from the first base. This clonotype was counted many times. Its antigen is unknown. Base qualities are not recorded, but no much larger clone differs from it by a single base.

These same data were also listed under a study on T cells of mothers and their children. The second study's authors report: Nine systemically healthy Caucasian individuals, comprising three mothers and their six children, were included as donors. cDNA synthesis consumed the entire amount of extracted RNA, loaded at about 1.5 ug RNA in each 15 ul reaction. In the second PCR, the M1S primer added sample barcodes and 2-4 random nucleotides. Over 8 million TCR beta CDR3 reads came from each mother, compared with millions of reads from each child. TCR recombination output is similarly shaped by thymic selection in related and unrelated pairs, with a minor effect exerted by inherited differences. Normalized repertoire overlap was always found to be slightly, but never significantly, higher in related mother-child pairs than in unrelated mother-child pairs. No persistent microchimeric T cell clones were found, with a detection sensitivity of approximately 110 clones per million clonotypes. Deep NGS was used in the study to compare the TCR beta repertoires of mothers and children and to look for features that separate related mother-child pairs from unrelated individuals. Mothers averaged around 43 +/- 4 years of age and children averaged around 10 +/- 4 years. After adapter ligation was performed with NEBNext reagents, the libraries were sequenced on an Illumina HiSeq 2000 with 100+100 nt paired-end reads. Mother and child libraries were prepared a month apart and sequenced in separate runs to prevent cross-contamination. For each donor, somewhere between roughly 450,000 and 2,100,000 distinct TCR beta clonotypes were identified. Naive TCR beta clonotypes were estimated from low-frequency clonotypes matched to each donor's FACS-determined naive share, without sorting.

The TCR originated in a boy between 2 and 10 years old in good health. This sequence uses TRBV7-2 and TRBJ1-1, with an unclear D gene assignment. The source material was blood. The DNA reads TGTGCCAGCAGCTCCTTGACACTTTCCCCGGAAGCTTTCTTT. Protein translation: CASSSLTLSPEAFF.